Each of the 10 T cell receptor beta chains below was sequenced from the same sample in a study of blood T cell repertoires in COVID-19. Sequencing used immunoSEQ multiplex PCR; TCRdb keeps in-frame clones, though not all of them. Of about 130,000 clones detected, 80% to 90% appear once; the ten largest clones hold around 2.9%. Sequences were obtained from peripheral blood. Source of these receptors: a man in his 60s with active or convalescent COVID-19.

The V gene is TRBV4-2, the J gene TRBJ1-4; tentative D call: TRBD1 (6 bases). CDR1 is LGHNA, CDR2 YNFKEQ, per germline. Trimming took 4 bases from V and 13 from J, leaving 16 bases between them. CDR3 length equals 13 residues. CDR3 coding DNA: TGTGCCAGCAGCCCTGCCCTGGGGGCCGTACTGTTTTTT. As protein: CASSPALGAVLFF.

V and J are TRBV6-5 and TRBJ1-5, with D possibly being TRBD1 (5 bases). Trimming pared 0 bases from V and 7 bases from J, leaving 16 bases between. Looked up from germline, CDR1 is MNHEY and CDR2 is SVGAGI. The CDR3 contains 16 residues. CDR3 sequence reads: CASSYSGLLEGQPQHF. Written as DNA, the CDR3 is TGTGCCAGCAGTTACTCGGGACTCCTAGAGGGGCAGCCCCAGCATTTT.

This clone was observed a single time. The chain joins TRBV29-1 to TRBJ1-1; 9 nucleotides agree with TRBD1. The CDR3 consists of 15 residues. Per germline, CDR1 SQVTM and CDR2 ANQGSEA. J was trimmed by 5 bases and V by 4 bases; bases with no gene match: 11. The CDR3 DNA reads as TGCAGCGTTGTCGACGACCGGGACAGGGTAACTGAAGCTTTCTTT. Amino acid sequence: CSVVDDRDRVTEAFF.

V and J are TRBV7-2 and TRBJ1-1; D is unclear. The V end lost 1 base, the J end lost 5 bases, and 11 bases lay between the germline ends. Germline CDR1 reads SGHTA; CDR2 reads FQGNSA. This CDR3 contains 14 residues. CDR3 region: CASSLGALVTEAFF. CDR3 DNA: TGTGCCAGCAGCTTAGGCGCACTGGTTACTGAAGCTTTCTTT.

This clone was picked up one time. CDR3 bases: TGTGCCAGTAGTCATCCCAGAAGCGGAGGGTTGGATACGCAGTATTTT. This translates into CASSHPRSGGLDTQYF. The chain recombines TRBV19 with TRBJ2-3; possibly TRBD2 for D (6 bases). The V gene's germline CDR1 is LNHDA and CDR2 SQIVND (reference sequence). Trimming shortened V by 5 bases and J by 6 bases, and 21 bases separated the two germline ends. The CDR3 has 16 amino acids. Supplemented by reference TRBV19 and TRBJ2-3, the full variable domain reads DGGITQSPKYLFRKEGQNVTLSCEQNLNHDAMYWYRQDPGQGLRLIYYSQIVNDFQKGDIAEGYSVSREKKESFPLTVTSAQKNPTAFYLCASSHPRSGGLDTQYFGPGTRLTVL.

The chain joins TRBV30 to TRBJ2-1; 7 bases fit TRBD2. The CDR3 length is 18 residues. The J segment lost 3 bases and the V segment lost 2 bases, leaving 16 bases of the junction unmatched. Per the germline V gene, CDR1 is GTSNPN and CDR2 is SVGIG (reference sequence). This chain's CDR3 is CAWSPSNRPGLFYNEQFF. As DNA, the CDR3 is TGTGCCTGGAGTCCATCGAATCGACCGGGACTATTCTACAATGAGCAGTTCTTC.

This rearrangement joins TRBV19 to TRBJ1-6; 8 nucleotides match TRBD1. CDR3 size: 18 residues. Germline V lookup: CDR1 LNHDA, CDR2 SQIVND (reference sequence). V lost 6 bases to trimming and J lost 0 bases; unmatched junction nucleotides: 10. The CDR3 reads CASSSSRTGSSYNSPLHF. The DNA for the CDR3 is TGTGCCAGTAGCAGTTCTCGGACAGGGAGCTCCTATAATTCACCCCTCCACTTT.

V usage is TRBV7-2 and J usage is TRBJ1-5; 7 positions match TRBD1. The trim removed 1 base at V and 4 bases at J, leaving 4 bases unmatched. This CDR3 has 15 residues. The germline V gene has CDR1 SGHTA and CDR2 FQGNSA. CDR3 amino acids: CASSLGQGPNQPQHF. Here the CDR3 DNA reads TGTGCCAGCAGCTTAGGACAGGGACCGAATCAGCCCCAGCATTTT.

V is TRBV2 and J is TRBJ2-1, with D possibly being TRBD1 (7 bases). CDR1 SNHLY and CDR2 FYNNEI come from the germline V gene. This CDR3 is built from 13 residues. Deletions cut 3 bases from V and 9 bases from J, with 12 bases between. This CDR3 is CASSERGRGEQFF. DNA of the CDR3: TGTGCCAGCAGTGAGAGGGGGCGGGGTGAGCAGTTCTTC.

This clone appeared once. The chain has TRBV11-2 and TRBJ2-1, with TRBD2 matching over 8 bases. Germline values: CDR1 SGHAT, CDR2 FQNNGV. The CDR3 extends over 15 amino acids. Trimming cost V 7 bases and J 3 bases; bases outside gene matches: 8. The CDR3 reads CASTSLAGRYNEQFF. The CDR3 DNA reads TGTGCCAGCACCTCTCTAGCGGGCCGCTACAATGAGCAGTTCTTC. Variable domain in full (rest from reference TRBV11-2 and TRBJ2-1): EAGVAQSPRYKIIEKRQSVAFWCNPISGHATLYWYQQILGQGPKLLIQFQNNGVVDDSQLPKDRFSAERLKGVDSTLKIQPAKLEDSAVYLCASTSLAGRYNEQFFGPGTRLTVL.